The T cell receptor beta chain described here comes from a study of T cell responses to AZD1222 COVID-19 vaccine. Only in-frame clones appear in the TCRdb table, and some are missing; sequencing was by immunoSEQ multiplex PCR. Here the sample spans 130,000 to 150,000 clones, roughly nine tenths being singletons. Per germline, CDR1 SGHTA and CDR2 FQGNSA. The ends were cut back, 7 bases at V and 3 bases at J, with 16 bases in the middle. The CDR3 totals 14 residues. This clone has just one count. Specimen: peripheral blood, collected on day 0 of AZD1222 vaccination. This sequence was found in an adult in good health. The chain has TRBV7-2 and TRBJ2-7; possibly TRBD2 for D (5 bases). The CDR3 loop is CASTFADGDYEQYF. In nucleotides, the CDR3 is TGTGCCAGCACCTTCGCGGACGGGGACTACGAGCAGTACTTC.